The next 8 T cell receptor beta chains were all read from a single sample in a study of neoadjuvant anti-PD-1 for oral cavity cancer. The method was immunoSEQ multiplex PCR; TCRdb's version includes in-frame clones alone and lacks a portion of them. The table lists approximately 37,000 clones, around 38% of them singletons. This sample's time point: after neoadjuvant nivolumab, at surgical resection. Material: tumor tissue, obtained after nivolumab (anti-PD-1) treatment. The receptors here all came from a person aged 35 to 85 with oral cavity squamous cell carcinoma.

This clone was seen a handful of times. J is TRBJ2-6 and V is TRBV5-3; 7 positions agree with TRBD1. TRBV5-3 is reported as an ORF; its role is uncertain. The trim removed 4 bases at V and 2 bases at J, leaving 3 bases unmatched. There are 15 residues in the CDR3. As DNA, the CDR3 is TGTGCCAGAAGCCCTACAGGGGCTGGGGCCAACGTCCTGACTTTC. Translating gives CARSPTGAGANVLTF.

The chain links TRBV19 to TRBJ2-1; TRBD2 matches at 12 bases. Per the germline V gene, CDR1 is LNHDA and CDR2 is SQIVND (reference sequence). V lost 9 bases, J lost 6 bases, and 12 bases stayed unmatched. This CDR3 is 16 amino acids long. Written as DNA, the CDR3 is TGTGCCAGCTCCCATAGACTAGCGGGGGAGGGCAATGAGCAGTTCTTC. Residues: CASSHRLAGEGNEQFF.

The rearrangement links TRBV10-2 to TRBJ2-7, with D possibly TRBD1 on 6 matching bases. The ends were cut back, 4 bases at V and 0 bases at J, with 10 bases in the middle. The CDR3 runs 14 residues. The germline gives CDR1 WSHSY, CDR2 SAAADI. The CDR3 is CASSGTAFSYEQYF. The CDR3 DNA follows: TGCGCCAGCAGTGGGACAGCTTTCTCCTACGAGCAGTACTTC.

This clone has ten or more counts. V usage is TRBV6-5 and J usage is TRBJ2-1, with D perhaps matching TRBD1 (5 bases). CDR3 size: 14 residues. Deletions cut 2 bases from V and 3 bases from J, with 8 bases between. Germline CDR1 is MNHEY and CDR2 is SVGAGI. The CDR3 here is CASSYTRVYNEQFF. The CDR3 bases are TGTGCCAGCAGTTACACCAGGGTCTACAATGAGCAGTTCTTC.

V usage is TRBV4-2 and J usage is TRBJ2-1; D is undetermined. CDR3 length: 14 residues. The ends were cut back, 1 base at V and 3 bases at J, with 7 bases in the middle. Germline CDR1 LGHNA, CDR2 YNFKEQ. CDR3 protein: CASSQVGHYNEQFF. The CDR3 DNA sequence: TGTGCCAGCAGCCAAGTGGGCCACTACAATGAGCAGTTCTTC.

The chain employs TRBV30 and TRBJ1-1; D uncertain. Germline CDR1 GTSNPN, CDR2 SVGIG (reference sequence). Trimming cost V 0 bases and J 7 bases, with 9 bases left between them. The CDR3 has 12 residues. Written as DNA, the CDR3 is TGTGCCTGGAGTGTATTTCCGGGTGAAGCTTTCTTT. Its translation is CAWSVFPGEAFF. Supplemented by reference TRBV30 and TRBJ1-1, the full variable domain reads SQTIHQWPATLVQPVGSPLSLECTVEGTSNPNLYWYRQAAGRGLQLLFYSVGIGQISSEVPQNLSASRPQDRQFILSSKKLLLSDSGFYLCAWSVFPGEAFFGQGTRLTVV.

In this sample, this clone turned up a few times. J is TRBJ1-5 and V is TRBV28; D is ambiguous. The CDR3 sequence is 13 residues long. Trimming took 5 bases from V and 6 from J, leaving 11 bases between them. The germline V gene encodes CDR1 MDHEN and CDR2 SYDVKM. The CDR3 DNA is TGTGCCAGCAGTGAAATGGGGTCTCAGCCCCAGCATTTT. Its translation: CASSEMGSQPQHF.

This clone was detected only a few times. The chain has TRBV20-1 and TRBJ1-3; D uncertain. V was trimmed by 0 bases and J by 10 bases, leaving 7 bases between them. Germline V CDR1 and CDR2: DFQATT, SNEGSKA (reference sequence). The CDR3 sequence is 11 residues long. This CDR3 reads CSAREKVTIYF. The DNA of the CDR3 is TGCAGTGCTAGAGAAAAAGTAACCATATATTTT.